This T cell receptor beta chain derives from a study of blood T cell repertoires in COVID-19. Study in general: Sites in the United States, Italy and Spain provided acute and convalescent COVID-19 samples. Sources were T cells, B-cell-depleted T cells, or PBMCs; the material itself was cDNA or gDNA.

Assay: immunoSEQ multiplex PCR; the TCRdb copy retains only in-frame clones and omits some. The table lists about 210,000 clones, just under 90% of them singletons, with over 1% in the top ten. The CDR3 runs 15 residues. Trimming pared 2 bases from V and 5 bases from J, leaving 15 bases between. Germline-derived CDR1 and CDR2 are MNHEY and SVGEGT. Sequencing was carried out using PBMCs or T cells enriched from blood (not recorded which). This sequence was found in a man aged 25-40 years who had recovered from COVID-19. The V gene is TRBV6-2 or TRBV6-3, the J gene TRBJ2-5; tentative D call: TRBD2 (5 bases). CDR3 coding DNA: TGTGCCAGCAGTTACCCCGCCTGGGGAGTGGAGACCCAGTACTTC. This encodes CASSYPAWGVETQYF.